This TCR beta chain is from a study of cytomegalovirus exposure and HLA in healthy donors. Primers: 60 Vbeta forward and 13 Jbeta reverse. The repertoire was sequenced with immunoSEQ multiplex PCR; TCRdb's copy has only in-frame clones and lacks some. The top ten clones hold 5.8% of a sample with roughly 100,000 clones, almost 80% of them seen once. Of note for this clone: Its antigen is undetermined.

General study findings and limits: There were some V segments, including TRBV6-2 and TRBV6-3, excluded as indistinguishable. Productive rates of about 90% or about 30% were seen for most TCR beta V segments in an earlier analysis. Most observed TCR sequences were rare, whereas some public TCRs were detected in many donors.

This CDR3 has 16 amino acids. V dropped 5 bases and J dropped 0 bases, with 13 bases sitting between them. Germline CDR1 and CDR2: SEHNR and FQNEAQ (reference sequence). J is TRBJ1-4 and V is TRBV7-9; tentatively, D is TRBD1 (6 bases). This sequence originates from a man in his sixties in good health and CMV-seropositive. The sequencing input was PBMCs. Written as DNA, the CDR3 is TGTGCCAGCAGCACAGGGTATCCTGCAACTAATGAAAAACTGTTTTTT. Its translation is CASSTGYPATNEKLFF.